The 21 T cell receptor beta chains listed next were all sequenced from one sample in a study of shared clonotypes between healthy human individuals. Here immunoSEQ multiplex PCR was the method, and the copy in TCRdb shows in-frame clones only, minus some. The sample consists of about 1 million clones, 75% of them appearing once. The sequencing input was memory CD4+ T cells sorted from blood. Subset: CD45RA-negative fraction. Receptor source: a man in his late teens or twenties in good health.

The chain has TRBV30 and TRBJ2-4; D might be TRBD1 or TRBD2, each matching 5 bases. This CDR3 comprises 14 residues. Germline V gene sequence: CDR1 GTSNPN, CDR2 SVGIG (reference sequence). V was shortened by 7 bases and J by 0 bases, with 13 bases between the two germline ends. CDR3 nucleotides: TGTGCCTCGACGATGGGGGTAGCCAAAAACATTCAGTACTTC. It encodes CASTMGVAKNIQYF.

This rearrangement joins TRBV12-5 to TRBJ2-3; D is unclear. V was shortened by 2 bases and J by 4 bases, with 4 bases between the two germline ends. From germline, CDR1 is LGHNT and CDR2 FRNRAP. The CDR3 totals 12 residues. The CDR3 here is CASGLTADTQYF. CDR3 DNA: TGTGCTAGTGGTTTGACAGCAGATACGCAGTATTTT.

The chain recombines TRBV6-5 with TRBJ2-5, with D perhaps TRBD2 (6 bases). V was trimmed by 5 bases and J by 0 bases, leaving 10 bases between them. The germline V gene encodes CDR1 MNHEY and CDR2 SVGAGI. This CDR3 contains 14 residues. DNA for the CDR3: TGTGCCAGCAGTGTAGCGGCCCACCAAGAGACCCAGTACTTC. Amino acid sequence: CASSVAAHQETQYF.

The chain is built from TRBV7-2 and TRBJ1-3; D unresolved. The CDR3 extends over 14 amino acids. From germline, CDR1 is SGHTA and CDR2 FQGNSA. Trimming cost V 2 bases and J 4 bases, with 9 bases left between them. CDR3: CASSLISTGNTIYF. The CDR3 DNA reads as TGTGCCAGCAGCTTAATATCAACGGGAAACACCATATATTTT.

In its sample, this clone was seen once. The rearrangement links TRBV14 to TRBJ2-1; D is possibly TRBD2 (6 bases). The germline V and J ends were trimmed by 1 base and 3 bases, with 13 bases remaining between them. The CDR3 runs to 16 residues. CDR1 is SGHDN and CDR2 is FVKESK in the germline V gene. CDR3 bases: TGTGCCAGCAGCCAAGTTGGAGGGGTCAACTACAATGAGCAGTTCTTC. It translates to CASSQVGGVNYNEQFF. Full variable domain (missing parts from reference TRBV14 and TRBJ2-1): EAGVTQFPSHSVIEKGQTVTLRCDPISGHDNLYWYRRVMGKEIKFLLHFVKESKQDESGMPNNRFLAERTGGTYSTLKVQPAELEDSGVYFCASSQVGGVNYNEQFFGPGTRLTVL.

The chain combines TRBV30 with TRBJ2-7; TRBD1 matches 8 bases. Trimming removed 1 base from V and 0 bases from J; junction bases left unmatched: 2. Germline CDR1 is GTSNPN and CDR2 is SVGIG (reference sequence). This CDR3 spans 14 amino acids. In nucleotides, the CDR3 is TGTGCCTGGAGTGGACAGGGGAGCTCCTACGAGCAGTACTTC. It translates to CAWSGQGSSYEQYF.

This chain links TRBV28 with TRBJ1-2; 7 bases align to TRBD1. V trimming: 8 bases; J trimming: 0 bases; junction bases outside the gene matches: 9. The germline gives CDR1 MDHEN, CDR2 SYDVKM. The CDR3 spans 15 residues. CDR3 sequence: CASRGQGGPNYGYTF. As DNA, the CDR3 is TGTGCCAGCCGAGGGCAGGGGGGCCCTAACTATGGCTACACCTTC.

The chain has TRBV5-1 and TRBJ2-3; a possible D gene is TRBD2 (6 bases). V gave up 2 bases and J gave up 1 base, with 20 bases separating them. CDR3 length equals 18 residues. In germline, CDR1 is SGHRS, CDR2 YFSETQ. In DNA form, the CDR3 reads TGCGCCAGCAGCTTAACCCCTAACATTGGCGGGGGCACAGATACGCAGTATTTT. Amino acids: CASSLTPNIGGGTDTQYF.

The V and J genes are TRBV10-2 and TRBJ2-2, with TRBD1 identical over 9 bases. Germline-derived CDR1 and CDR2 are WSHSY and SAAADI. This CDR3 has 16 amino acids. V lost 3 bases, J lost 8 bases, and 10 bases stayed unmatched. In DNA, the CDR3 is TGCGCCAGCAGTGATCCCTCGGGACAGGGCTGGGGGGAGCTGTTTTTT. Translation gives CASSDPSGQGWGELFF.

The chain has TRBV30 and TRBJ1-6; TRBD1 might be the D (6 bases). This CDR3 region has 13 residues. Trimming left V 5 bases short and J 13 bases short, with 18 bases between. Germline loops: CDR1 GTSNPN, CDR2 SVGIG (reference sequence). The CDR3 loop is CAWGGGHSSPLHF. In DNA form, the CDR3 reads TGTGCCTGGGGAGGGGGACACTCCTCGCCCCTCCACTTT.

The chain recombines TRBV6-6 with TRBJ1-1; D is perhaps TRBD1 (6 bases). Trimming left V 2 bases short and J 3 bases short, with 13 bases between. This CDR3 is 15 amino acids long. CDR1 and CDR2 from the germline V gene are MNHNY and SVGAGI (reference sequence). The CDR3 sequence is CASSYQGTGDTEAFF. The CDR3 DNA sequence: TGTGCCAGCAGTTACCAGGGGACGGGAGACACTGAAGCTTTCTTT.

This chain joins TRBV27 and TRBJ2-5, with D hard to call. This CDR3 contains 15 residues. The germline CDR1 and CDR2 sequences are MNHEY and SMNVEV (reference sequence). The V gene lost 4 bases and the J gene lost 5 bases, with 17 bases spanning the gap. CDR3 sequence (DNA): TGTGCCAGCAGTTGGCCAGGAGAACTAAAGGAGACCCAGTACTTC. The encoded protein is CASSWPGELKETQYF.

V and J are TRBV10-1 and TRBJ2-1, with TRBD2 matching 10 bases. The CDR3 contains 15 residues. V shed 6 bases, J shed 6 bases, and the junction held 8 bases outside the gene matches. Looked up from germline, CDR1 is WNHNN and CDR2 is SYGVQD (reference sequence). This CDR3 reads CASSPPSGRFNEQFF. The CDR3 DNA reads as TGCGCCAGCAGCCCGCCTAGCGGGAGATTCAATGAGCAGTTCTTC.

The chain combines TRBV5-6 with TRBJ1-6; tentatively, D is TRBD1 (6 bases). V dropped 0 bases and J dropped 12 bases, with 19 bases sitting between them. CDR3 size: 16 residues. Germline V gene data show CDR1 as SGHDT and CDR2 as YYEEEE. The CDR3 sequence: CASSLAQDARTVPLHF. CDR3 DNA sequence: TGTGCCAGCAGCTTGGCCCAGGACGCTCGGACAGTACCCCTCCACTTT.

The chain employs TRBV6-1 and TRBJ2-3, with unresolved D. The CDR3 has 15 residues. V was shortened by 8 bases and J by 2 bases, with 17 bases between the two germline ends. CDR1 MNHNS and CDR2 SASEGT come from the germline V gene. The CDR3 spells CASEYSGFFTDTQYF. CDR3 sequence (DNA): TGTGCCAGCGAATACAGTGGCTTCTTCACAGATACGCAGTATTTT.

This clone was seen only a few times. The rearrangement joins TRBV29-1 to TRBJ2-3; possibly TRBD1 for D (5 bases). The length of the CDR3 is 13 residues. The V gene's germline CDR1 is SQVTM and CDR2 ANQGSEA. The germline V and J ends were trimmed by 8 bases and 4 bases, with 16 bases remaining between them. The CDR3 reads CSTPGAFPDTQYF. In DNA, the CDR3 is TGCAGCACACCTGGGGCGTTCCCAGATACGCAGTATTTT.

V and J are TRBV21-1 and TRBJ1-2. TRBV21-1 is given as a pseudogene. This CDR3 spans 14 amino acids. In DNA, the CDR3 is TGTGCCAGCAGCAAAGATGAGGGGAGGTATGGCTACACCTTC. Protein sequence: CASSKDEGRYGYTF.

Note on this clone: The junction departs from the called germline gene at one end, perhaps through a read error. This chain's CDR3 is CASGRTGWHF. DNA of the CDR3: TGCGCCAGCGGGAGGACGGGGTGGCACTTC. The chain recombines TRBV23-1 with TRBJ2-4, with D possibly matching TRBD2 (6 bases). TRBV23-1 is recorded as an ORF, its role being uncertain. CDR3 length equals 10 residues.

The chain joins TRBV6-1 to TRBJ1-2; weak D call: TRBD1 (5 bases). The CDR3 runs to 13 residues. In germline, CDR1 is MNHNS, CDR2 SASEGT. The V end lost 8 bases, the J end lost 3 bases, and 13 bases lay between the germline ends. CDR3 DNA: TGTGCCAGCGCCCGTGGGGGGGACTATGGCTACACCTTC. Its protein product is CASARGGDYGYTF.

The CDR3 reads CASNGVSGVGGQPQHF. Here the CDR3 DNA reads TGTGCCAGTAATGGAGTCTCAGGGGTGGGGGGACAGCCCCAGCATTTT. The chain has TRBV19 and TRBJ1-5; the D gene is possibly TRBD1 (6 bases). Deletions cut 7 bases from V and 7 bases from J, with 23 bases between. CDR3 size: 16 residues. Germline V gene data show CDR1 as LNHDA and CDR2 as SQIVND (reference sequence).

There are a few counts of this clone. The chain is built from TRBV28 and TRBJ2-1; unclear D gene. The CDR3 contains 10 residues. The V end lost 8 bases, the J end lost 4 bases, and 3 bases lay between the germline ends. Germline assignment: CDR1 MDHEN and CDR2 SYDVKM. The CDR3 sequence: CASGYNEQFF. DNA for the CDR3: TGTGCCAGCGGTTACAATGAGCAGTTCTTC.